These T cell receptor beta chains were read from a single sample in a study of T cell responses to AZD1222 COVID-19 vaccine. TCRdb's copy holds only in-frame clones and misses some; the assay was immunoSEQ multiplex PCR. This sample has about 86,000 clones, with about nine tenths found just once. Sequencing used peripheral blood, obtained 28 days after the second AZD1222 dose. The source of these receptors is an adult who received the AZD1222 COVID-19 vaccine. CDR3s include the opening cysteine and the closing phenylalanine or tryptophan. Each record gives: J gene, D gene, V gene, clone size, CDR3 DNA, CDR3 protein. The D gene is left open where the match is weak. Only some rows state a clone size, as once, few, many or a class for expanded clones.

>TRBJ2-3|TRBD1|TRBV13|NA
TGTGCCAGCAGCCAGGACAGGGTCGTTGATACGCAGTATTTT
CASSQDRVVDTQYF
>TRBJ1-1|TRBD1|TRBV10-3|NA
TGTGCCACCCAAGGACAGGGAGTAAGGACTGAAGCTTTCTTT
CATQGQGVRTEAFF
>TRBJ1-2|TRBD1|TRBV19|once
TGTGCCAGTTCTAGACAGGGGACCTATGGCTACACCTTC
CASSRQGTYGYTF
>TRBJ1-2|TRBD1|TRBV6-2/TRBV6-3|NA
TGTGCCAGCAGTTTCCCGGACAGGGGATATGGCTACACCTTC
CASSFPDRGYGYTF
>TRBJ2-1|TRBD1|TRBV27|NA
TGTGCCAGCAGTTTATTTATCGTGGGACAGGCTACTTACAATGAGCAGTTCTTC
CASSLFIVGQATYNEQFF
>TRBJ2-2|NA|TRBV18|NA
TGTGCCAGCTCACCACTGGTTCCCCTGCACGGGGAGCTGTTTTTT
CASSPLVPLHGELFF
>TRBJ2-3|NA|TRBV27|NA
TGTGCCAGCAGTTTTTTTCCCCTGACAGATACGCAGTATTTT
CASSFFPLTDTQYF
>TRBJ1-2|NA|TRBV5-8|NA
TGTGCCAGCAGCTTGTATATGGTGTGGGGCTACACCTTC
CASSLYMVWGYTF
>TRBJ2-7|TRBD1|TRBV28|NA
TGTGCCAGCCGGAAACAGGGGGGAGTCTACGAGCAGTACTTC
CASRKQGGVYEQYF
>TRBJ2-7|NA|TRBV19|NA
TGTGCCAGTAGTATAGGGACCGAGTACGAGCAGTACTTC
CASSIGTEYEQYF
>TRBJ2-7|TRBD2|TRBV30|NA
TGTGCCTGGAGTCCGGGGGGAACCTACGAGCAGTACTTC
CAWSPGGTYEQYF
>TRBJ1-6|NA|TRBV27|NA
TGTGCCAGCAGTTTAGAGGCCGCCAGTTCACCCCTCCACTTT
CASSLEAASSPLHF
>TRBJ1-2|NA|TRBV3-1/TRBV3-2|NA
TGTGCCAGCAGCCAAGATTTCCCCCCAATACATGGAGCCGGGTATGGCTACACCTTC
CASSQDFPPIHGAGYGYTF
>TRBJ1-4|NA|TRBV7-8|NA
TGTGCCAGCAGCTTGGCGGCAGGGGAAAAACTGTTTTTT
CASSLAAGEKLFF
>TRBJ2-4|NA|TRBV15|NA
TGTGCCACCAGCAGAGATGTTGGGGTAGCCAAAAACATTCAGTACTTC
CATSRDVGVAKNIQYF